This is a list of T cell receptor beta chains from one sample in a study of control samples from healthy donors and cancer patients. TCRdb keeps only in-frame clones here, not all; method: immunoSEQ multiplex PCR. The table records around 55,000 clones, approximately 88% of them present only once. Sequenced sample: blood. The receptors originated from a man in his forties or fifties in good health. Each CDR3 is given with its conserved first and last residue. D genes are given only for firm matches. Only part of the rows carry a size: once, few, many, or a class if the clone is expanded.

TRBV7-9,TRBJ2-1,TRBD2,NA,TGTGCCAGCAGCTTGGCGGGAGGATACAATGAGCAGTTCTTC,CASSLAGGYNEQFF
TRBV7-3,TRBJ1-1,NA,NA,TGTGCCAGCAGCTACGACAAGAACACTGAAGCTTTCTTT,CASSYDKNTEAFF
TRBV29-1,TRBJ1-3,NA,NA,TGCAGCGTTGAAGTGTCGGAGAGAAACACCATATATTTT,CSVEVSERNTIYF
TRBV9,TRBJ2-1,NA,NA,TGTGCCAGCAGCGTCGGGGGTGAAGCCTACAATGAGCAGTTCTTC,CASSVGGEAYNEQFF
TRBV4-1,TRBJ2-7,NA,NA,TGCGCCAGCAGCCACCCCGGGGCCGAGGGCTACGAGCAGTACTTC,CASSHPGAEGYEQYF
TRBV19,TRBJ2-1,TRBD2,NA,TGTGCCAGTAACGGGAGGGGCTCCTACAATGAGCAGTTCTTC,CASNGRGSYNEQFF
TRBV5-1,TRBJ1-1,NA,NA,TGCGCCAGCAGTTCAACAGTGAACACTGAAGCTTTCTTT,CASSSTVNTEAFF
TRBV28,TRBJ1-2,NA,once,TGTGCCAGCAGTTCGGCCCAATATGGCTACACCTTC,CASSSAQYGYTF
TRBV6-5,TRBJ1-5,NA,NA,TGTGCCAGCAGCCGGGACAACGGAGAGAGTCAGCCCCAGCATTTT,CASSRDNGESQPQHF
TRBV7-9,TRBJ2-1,NA,once,TGTGCCAGCAGCTTAAGGGGAGTCTCCTACAATGAGCAGTTCTTC,CASSLRGVSYNEQFF
TRBV7-2,TRBJ2-7,TRBD2,NA,TGTGCCAGCAGCTACCTGACTAGCGGGAGGGCCGACAATTCGAAGCAGTACTTC,CASSYLTSGRADNSKQYF
TRBV9,TRBJ2-3,NA,NA,TGTGCCAGCAGCGTAGACGACTTCTACACAGATACGCAGTATTTT,CASSVDDFYTDTQYF
TRBV3-1/TRBV3-2,TRBJ2-7,NA,NA,TGTGCCAGCAGCCAAATCCGTTCCTACGAGCAGTACTTC,CASSQIRSYEQYF
TRBV20-1,TRBJ1-1,TRBD1,NA,TGCAGTGCTAGTACAGGGGGTCTGGATACTGAAGCTTTCTTT,CSASTGGLDTEAFF
TRBV10-1,TRBJ2-1,TRBD2,NA,TGCGCCAGCACCTCCGGGACTAGCGGGACGAGTGAGCAGTTCTTC,CASTSGTSGTSEQFF
TRBV14,TRBJ2-5,NA,NA,TGTGCCAGCAGCCAAGATGGTCTAGACGGAGAGACCCAGTACTTC,CASSQDGLDGETQYF
TRBV20-1,TRBJ2-1,TRBD1,NA,TGCAGTGCCAGTACCGGACAGGGGTTCTACAATGAGCAGTTCTTC,CSASTGQGFYNEQFF
TRBV19,TRBJ1-5,TRBD1,NA,TGTGCCAGTAGTATAGGTTACGGGACAGGAAATGTAGCTTACAATCAGCCCCAGCATTTT,CASSIGYGTGNVAYNQPQHF
TRBV2,TRBJ1-4,TRBD1,NA,TGTGCCAGTCACAGGGGCGATGAAAAACTGTTTTTT,CASHRGDEKLFF
TRBV4-1,TRBJ2-5,NA,once,TGCGCCAGCAGCCAGCTATACAGAAATCAAGAGACCCAGTACTTC,CASSQLYRNQETQYF
TRBV21-1,TRBJ2-7,NA,NA,TGTGCCAGCAGCTACCTTCGGACAGGGGCCTACGAGCAGTACTTC,CASSYLRTGAYEQYF
TRBV11-3,TRBJ2-4,NA,NA,TGTGCCAGCAGCTCCTGGACAGAAAAGGGGAACATTCAGTACTTC,CASSSWTEKGNIQYF
TRBV3-1/TRBV3-2,TRBJ2-5,NA,NA,TGTGCCAGCAGCACCCCTCTAGAAAAGACCCAGTACTTC,CASSTPLEKTQYF
TRBV9,TRBJ2-7,NA,NA,TGTGCCAGCAGCGTAGGCGAAAGGCAGATCTACGAGCAGTACTTC,CASSVGERQIYEQYF
TRBV19,TRBJ2-7,TRBD2,NA,TGTGCCAGTAGTTACAAGGGACTAGCGGGAGGTTCCTACGAGCAGTACTTC,CASSYKGLAGGSYEQYF
TRBV14,TRBJ2-7,NA,NA,TGTGCCAGCAGCCAAGGCTACGAGCAGTACTTC,CASSQGYEQYF
TRBV6-5,TRBJ2-4,TRBD1,NA,TGTGCCACCAAATTGACAGGGATGGAGTACTTC,CATKLTGMEYF
TRBV27,TRBJ2-3,TRBD1,NA,TGTGCCAGCAGTTCCGGGACAGGGGGCGAAGATACGCAGTATTTT,CASSSGTGGEDTQYF
TRBV18,TRBJ2-3,TRBD2,NA,TGTGCCAGCTCACCACCGACGGGAGGGCCGGGCACAGATACGCAGTATTTT,CASSPPTGGPGTDTQYF
TRBV2,TRBJ2-1,TRBD2,NA,TGTGCCAGCAGGGAACTAGCGGGAGGGTCCTACAATGAGCAGTTCTTC,CASRELAGGSYNEQFF
TRBV7-8,TRBJ2-3,NA,NA,TGTGCCAGCAGCCCAACGGGCGGGGCGGTCACAGATACGCAGTATTTT,CASSPTGGAVTDTQYF
TRBV5-8,TRBJ1-1,NA,NA,TGTGCCAGCAGCTCGGACTGGAACACTGAAGCTTTCTTT,CASSSDWNTEAFF
TRBV7-9,TRBJ2-3,NA,few,TGTGCCAGCAGCTTAGGAATGCTAACAGATACGCAGTATTTT,CASSLGMLTDTQYF
TRBV18,TRBJ2-5,NA,NA,TGTGCCAGCTCACCAGGACAGGGAGGGCAGGAGACCCAGTACTTC,CASSPGQGGQETQYF
TRBV21-1,TRBJ1-6,NA,NA,TGTGCCAGCAAAGGGACAGAAAGTAATTCACCCCTCCACTTT,CASKGTESNSPLHF
TRBV12-3/TRBV12-4,TRBJ1-1,NA,NA,TGTGCCAGCAGTGTACAGGGCCGGGTGGTAGCTTTCTTT,CASSVQGRVVAFF
TRBV18,TRBJ2-7,NA,NA,TGTGCCAGCTCACCAGGAGCCCTTTACGAGCAGTACTTC,CASSPGALYEQYF
TRBV11-2,TRBJ2-2,NA,NA,TGTGCCAGCAGCTTAGATTTAGTGTCAGGGCGCGCCGGGGAGCTGTTTTTT,CASSLDLVSGRAGELFF
TRBV9,TRBJ1-4,NA,NA,TGTGCCAGCAGCCCACCGGGACTCTCTAATGAAAAACTGTTTTTT,CASSPPGLSNEKLFF
TRBV6-5,TRBJ1-6,TRBD1,NA,TGTGCCAGCAGAGGGACAGGGTATAATTCACCCCTCCACTTT,CASRGTGYNSPLHF
TRBV25-1,TRBJ1-1,NA,NA,TGTGCCAGCAGTCCCCCGGGGGCCACTGAAGCTTTCTTT,CASSPPGATEAFF
TRBV7-3,TRBJ2-7,TRBD2,NA,TGTGCCAGCGATGTTGGGGGAGGGGAGGTCTACGAGCAGTACTTC,CASDVGGGEVYEQYF
TRBV7-2,TRBJ2-2,NA,NA,TGTGCCAGCAGCTTAACTGTCTCCCTAGCGAGCAACACCGGGGAGCTGTTTTTT,CASSLTVSLASNTGELFF
TRBV19,TRBJ2-1,TRBD2,NA,TGTGCCAGTAGTGCTAGCGGGAGGGCCGTGGATGAGCAGTTCTTC,CASSASGRAVDEQFF
TRBV3-1/TRBV3-2,TRBJ1-1,NA,NA,TGTGCCAGCAGCCAATCCGGGGGGCTAGGTGAAGCTTTCTTT,CASSQSGGLGEAFF
TRBV18,TRBJ1-2,TRBD1,NA,TGTGCCAGCTCACCTACAGGGGGCGAAGGGTATGGCTACACCTTC,CASSPTGGEGYGYTF
TRBV5-6,TRBJ2-1,NA,NA,TGTGCCACGTCCCGTTCCAATGAGCAGTTCTTC,CATSRSNEQFF
TRBV27,TRBJ2-1,NA,NA,TGTGCCAGCAGTTCCTGGCACAATGAGCAGTTCTTC,CASSSWHNEQFF
TRBV4-1,TRBJ2-2,TRBD2,NA,TGCGCCAGCACCTCCGGTCTAGCGGGAATCCAGACGAGGCCCGGGGAGCTGTTTTTT,CASTSGLAGIQTRPGELFF
TRBV7-9,TRBJ2-2,TRBD2,NA,TGTGCCAGCAGCTTAGGGACTAGCGACGGGGAGCTGTTTTTT,CASSLGTSDGELFF
TRBV27,TRBJ1-1,NA,NA,TGTGCCAGCAGTCCCGCAGTTGGGGTGGACACTGAAGCTTTCTTT,CASSPAVGVDTEAFF
TRBV25-1,TRBJ1-5,TRBD1,NA,TGTGCCAGCAGTGAAGGACAGGGGACCTATCAGCCCCAGCATTTT,CASSEGQGTYQPQHF
TRBV5-1,TRBJ2-7,TRBD2,NA,TGCGCCAGCAGCGGGGGGCTGACCAGCGGGGGAACCTACGAGCAGTACTTC,CASSGGLTSGGTYEQYF
TRBV9,TRBJ1-6,NA,few,TGTGCCAGCAGCACAGGGACGGGGAATTCACCCCTCCACTTT,CASSTGTGNSPLHF
TRBV3-1/TRBV3-2,TRBJ2-7,NA,NA,TGTGCCAGCAGCCCAGAGGGGAGGCTCTCCTACGAGCAGTACTTC,CASSPEGRLSYEQYF